These T cell receptor beta chains were read from a single sample in a study of cytomegalovirus exposure and HLA in healthy donors. Repertoires were generated with immunoSEQ multiplex PCR, while TCRdb's copy carries only in-frame clones and drops some. The table includes about 240,000 clones, roughly 78% detected once. The sample taken for sequencing was PBMCs. These receptor sequences come from a boy aged 5 to 17 in good health and CMV-seronegative. Each CDR3 is given with its conserved first and last residue. Each record gives: J gene, D gene, V gene, clone size, CDR3 protein, CDR3 DNA. D genes are given only for firm matches. Part of the rows lack a size; the others show once, few, many or a class for expanded clones.

J: TRBJ2-2; D: TRBD1; V: TRBV6-5; size: NA; CDR3: CASSLDRGTGELFF; DNA: TGTGCCAGCAGCCTCGACAGGGGCACCGGGGAGCTGTTTTTT
J: TRBJ2-3; D: TRBD2; V: TRBV5-5; size: NA; CDR3: CASSTGLAGGDTQYF; DNA: TGTGCCAGCAGCACGGGACTAGCGGGAGGAGATACGCAGTATTTT
J: TRBJ1-2; D: TRBD1; V: TRBV27; size: NA; CDR3: CASSLRQGAGYTF; DNA: TGTGCCAGCAGTTTACGCCAGGGGGCTGGCTACACCTTC
J: TRBJ1-1; D: NA; V: TRBV2; size: NA; CDR3: CASSEQGKRWTEAFF; DNA: TGTGCCAGCAGTGAACAGGGGAAACGGTGGACTGAAGCTTTCTTT
J: TRBJ2-7; D: TRBD1; V: TRBV6-1; size: NA; CDR3: CASSVLDRARYEQYF; DNA: TGTGCCAGCAGTGTATTAGACAGGGCTCGCTACGAGCAGTACTTC
J: TRBJ1-2; D: NA; V: TRBV5-1; size: NA; CDR3: CASSSDTASASCGYTF; DNA: TGCGCCAGCAGCTCCGACACGGCTAGCGCTTCCTGTGGCTACACCTTC
J: TRBJ2-7; D: NA; V: TRBV2; size: NA; CDR3: CASIGGSYEQYF; DNA: TGTGCCAGCATCGGGGGCTCCTACGAGCAGTACTTC
J: TRBJ2-1; D: NA; V: TRBV10-2; size: few; CDR3: CASTAKLGHEQFF; DNA: TGCGCCAGCACCGCCAAGTTGGGGCATGAGCAGTTCTTC
J: TRBJ2-7; D: NA; V: TRBV2; size: NA; CDR3: CASRRGSPLGAEQYF; DNA: TGTGCCAGCCGCCGGGGATCCCCCTTAGGCGCCGAGCAGTACTTC
J: TRBJ2-7; D: NA; V: TRBV27; size: NA; CDR3: CASMGDSYEQYF; DNA: TGTGCCAGCATGGGAGACTCCTACGAGCAGTACTTC
J: TRBJ1-1; D: TRBD1; V: TRBV7-6; size: once; CDR3: CASSVTQGAGTEAFF; DNA: TGTGCCAGCAGCGTAACCCAGGGGGCTGGGACTGAAGCTTTCTTT
J: TRBJ1-1; D: NA; V: TRBV5-1; size: NA; CDR3: CASSRGGPTEAFF; DNA: TGCGCCAGCAGTCGAGGAGGGCCCACTGAAGCTTTCTTT
J: TRBJ1-2; D: NA; V: TRBV21-1; size: once; CDR3: CASSKDATPKRVSYGYTF; DNA: TGTGCCAGCAGCAAAGATGCTACACCTAAGCGGGTTAGCTATGGCTACACCTTC
J: TRBJ1-3; D: NA; V: TRBV14; size: NA; CDR3: CASSQEQGGNTIYF; DNA: TGTGCCAGCAGCCAAGAACAGGGAGGAAACACCATATATTTT
J: TRBJ2-7; D: NA; V: TRBV27; size: NA; CDR3: CASSPQADYEQYF; DNA: TGTGCCAGCAGCCCCCAGGCAGACTACGAGCAGTACTTC
J: TRBJ2-1; D: NA; V: TRBV11-2; size: NA; CDR3: CASSLDPPGAGNEQFF; DNA: TGTGCCAGCAGCTTAGACCCTCCGGGAGCCGGGAATGAGCAGTTCTTC
J: TRBJ1-1; D: NA; V: TRBV2; size: NA; CDR3: CASSETGYTEAFF; DNA: TGTGCCAGCAGTGAAACAGGGTACACTGAAGCTTTCTTT
J: TRBJ2-5; D: TRBD2; V: TRBV4-1; size: NA; CDR3: CASSQELAGDRGQYF; DNA: TGCGCCAGCAGCCAAGAACTAGCGGGGGATAGAGGCCAGTACTTC
J: TRBJ2-7; D: NA; V: TRBV7-2; size: NA; CDR3: CASSLAREYEQYF; DNA: TGTGCCAGCAGCTTAGCGCGTGAGTACGAGCAGTACTTC
J: TRBJ1-2; D: NA; V: TRBV2; size: NA; CDR3: CASSEGGYGYTF; DNA: TGTGCCAGCAGTGAGGGGGGCTATGGCTACACCTTC
J: TRBJ1-4; D: NA; V: TRBV6-6; size: NA; CDR3: CAATRATNEKLFF; DNA: TGTGCAGCCACGCGGGCAACTAATGAAAAACTGTTTTTT
J: TRBJ2-1; D: NA; V: TRBV7-9; size: once; CDR3: CASSLALGQRNEQFF; DNA: TGTGCCAGCAGCTTAGCCCTGGGGCAGAGGAATGAGCAGTTCTTC
J: TRBJ1-3; D: NA; V: TRBV9; size: NA; CDR3: CASSVGTGTSGNTIYF; DNA: TGTGCCAGCAGCGTAGGAACAGGGACCTCTGGAAACACCATATATTTT
J: TRBJ2-5; D: TRBD2; V: TRBV4-2; size: few; CDR3: CASSQVVRLAGGLGETQYF; DNA: TGTGCCAGCAGCCAAGTTGTGCGGCTAGCGGGGGGTCTTGGGGAGACCCAGTACTTC
J: TRBJ1-5; D: TRBD1; V: TRBV19; size: NA; CDR3: CASSIDRGYSNQPQHF; DNA: TGTGCCAGTAGTATCGACAGGGGATATAGCAATCAGCCCCAGCATTTT
J: TRBJ2-6; D: NA; V: TRBV27; size: NA; CDR3: CASSTGRESSGANVLTF; DNA: TGTGCCAGCAGCACTGGCAGGGAAAGCTCTGGGGCCAACGTCCTGACTTTC
J: TRBJ2-5; D: NA; V: TRBV11-3; size: once; CDR3: CASSLRLRETQYF; DNA: TGTGCCAGCAGCTTAAGGTTGAGGGAGACCCAGTACTTC
J: TRBJ1-6; D: NA; V: TRBV9; size: few; CDR3: CASSVDLTREPLHF; DNA: TGTGCCAGCAGCGTAGATCTAACCCGGGAGCCCCTCCACTTT
J: TRBJ1-2; D: NA; V: TRBV5-6; size: few; CDR3: CASSLVSYPYGYTF; DNA: TGTGCCAGCAGCTTGGTCAGTTACCCCTATGGCTACACCTTC
J: TRBJ1-4; D: NA; V: TRBV11-2; size: NA; CDR3: CASSSPSEKLFF; DNA: TGTGCCAGCAGCTCCCCATCCGAAAAACTGTTTTTT
J: TRBJ1-2; D: TRBD1; V: TRBV27; size: NA; CDR3: CASSRQGPNYGYTF; DNA: TGTGCCAGCAGTCGACAGGGCCCTAACTATGGCTACACCTTC
J: TRBJ2-2; D: TRBD2; V: TRBV5-1; size: NA; CDR3: CASSLVLGASGPTGELFF; DNA: TGCGCCAGCAGCTTGGTACTAGGGGCTAGCGGACCCACCGGGGAGCTGTTTTTT
J: TRBJ2-7; D: TRBD1; V: TRBV2; size: NA; CDR3: CASSSDRGSYEQYF; DNA: TGTGCCAGCAGCTCGGACAGGGGATCCTACGAGCAGTACTTC
J: TRBJ2-1; D: TRBD2; V: TRBV10-1; size: NA; CDR3: CASSDLERGTYNEQFF; DNA: TGCGCCAGCAGTGATTTGGAGCGGGGTACCTACAATGAGCAGTTCTTC
J: TRBJ2-1; D: NA; V: TRBV21-1; size: NA; CDR3: CASSKQITNPHSYNEQFF; DNA: TGTGCCAGCAGCAAGCAGATCACGAACCCCCACTCCTACAATGAGCAGTTCTTC
J: TRBJ2-3; D: NA; V: TRBV21-1; size: NA; CDR3: CASSKARTGGPEVPDTQYF; DNA: TGTGCCAGCAGCAAAGCGCGGACAGGGGGCCCCGAAGTCCCAGATACGCAGTATTTT
J: TRBJ1-1; D: NA; V: TRBV5-1; size: once; CDR3: CASSLGWLMNTEAFF; DNA: TGCGCCAGCAGCTTGGGGTGGCTGATGAACACTGAAGCTTTCTTT
J: TRBJ1-1; D: NA; V: TRBV2; size: NA; CDR3: CATREANTEAFF; DNA: TGTGCGACCAGGGAGGCGAACACTGAAGCTTTCTTT
J: TRBJ2-7; D: TRBD2; V: TRBV30; size: NA; CDR3: CAWSVTSGRQYEQYF; DNA: TGTGCCTGGAGTGTGACCAGCGGGAGGCAATACGAGCAGTACTTC
J: TRBJ1-2; D: TRBD1; V: TRBV7-9; size: NA; CDR3: CASSLQGGGDYGYTF; DNA: TGTGCCAGCAGCTTACAAGGGGGCGGTGACTATGGCTACACCTTC